The 23 T cell receptor beta chains below were found in one sample sequenced in a study of T cell responses to AZD1222 COVID-19 vaccine. Sequencing was performed with immunoSEQ multiplex PCR; in TCRdb, only in-frame clones are kept and a portion is missing. The sample consists of some 90,000 clones, nearly 90% of them appearing once. The sample here was peripheral blood, taken on day 0 of AZD1222 vaccination. Every receptor here comes from an adult in good health.

This chain links TRBV30 with TRBJ1-3; D remains unclear. The germline V gene has CDR1 GTSNPN and CDR2 SVGIG (reference sequence). The CDR3 extends over 11 amino acids. CDR3 nucleotide sequence: TGTGTGGTAGTCTCTGGAAACACCATATATTTT. This translates into CVVVSGNTIYF.

The chain recombines TRBV12-3 or TRBV12-4 with TRBJ1-2; the D is unclear. With 5 bases removed from V and 12 bases from J, the gap between germline ends came to 16 bases. The CDR3 extends over 12 amino acids. The CDR3: CASSLRKEGNTF. CDR3 sequence (DNA): TGTGCCAGCAGTCTCCGGAAGGAGGGTAACACCTTC.

V is TRBV30 and J is TRBJ1-1; D is ambiguous. With 6 bases removed from V and 7 bases from J, the gap between germline ends came to 9 bases. From germline, CDR1 is GTSNPN and CDR2 SVGIG (reference sequence). This CDR3 has 10 amino acids. CDR3 in amino acids: CACSTREAFF. The CDR3 DNA follows: TGTGCCTGCAGTACACGTGAAGCTTTCTTT.

This chain joins TRBV30 and TRBJ1-5; D possibly corresponds to TRBD1 (6 bases). This CDR3 region has 16 residues. Germline lookup yields CDR1 GTSNPN and CDR2 SVGIG (reference sequence). V was pared by 2 bases and J by 0 bases, with 14 bases between. In DNA, the CDR3 is TGTGCCTGGAGTACGGGGGCAGGGTATAGCAATCAGCCCCAGCATTTT. The encoded protein is CAWSTGAGYSNQPQHF. The full variable domain, rest sourced from reference TRBV30 and TRBJ1-5, is SQTIHQWPATLVQPVGSPLSLECTVEGTSNPNLYWYRQAAGRGLQLLFYSVGIGQISSEVPQNLSASRPQDRQFILSSKKLLLSDSGFYLCAWSTGAGYSNQPQHFGDGTRLSIL.

This chain joins TRBV6-5 and TRBJ2-7; 8 nucleotides line up with TRBD1. The CDR3 is 15 residues long. V dropped 2 bases and J dropped 2; count of bases not matched to a gene: 5. CDR1 and CDR2 from the germline V gene are MNHEY and SVGAGI. CDR3 sequence reads: CASSYTGTGAYEQYF. As DNA, the CDR3 is TGTGCCAGCAGTTACACCGGGACAGGCGCCTACGAGCAGTACTTC.

The DNA for the CDR3 is TGTGCCAGCAGTTCCCAGAGGGACAGATCCTACGAGCAGTACTTC. Amino acid sequence: CASSSQRDRSYEQYF. The J gene is TRBJ2-7, the V gene TRBV6-6, with 7 bases that match TRBD1. This CDR3 spans 15 amino acids. V was pared by 4 bases and J by 1 base, with 7 bases of the junction left unmatched. The V gene's germline CDR1 is MNHNY and CDR2 SVGAGI (reference sequence).

V gene TRBV2 combines with J gene TRBJ2-3; 8 bases line up with TRBD1. This CDR3 has 16 residues. Unmatched junction bases numbered 15, after V lost 5 bases and J lost 8 bases. The V gene's germline CDR1 is SNHLY and CDR2 FYNNEI. CDR3 nucleotide sequence: TGTGCCAGCAGTCCCGGACAGGGTGCTGGGTCTGGTACGCAGTATTTT. Translating gives CASSPGQGAGSGTQYF.

J is TRBJ1-2 and V is TRBV25-1; 7 bases map to TRBD1. The CDR3 runs to 13 residues. V was pared by 4 bases and J by 2 bases, with 1 base of the junction left unmatched. The germline V gene encodes CDR1 MGHDK and CDR2 SYGVNS. CDR3 sequence: CASSAGQNYGYTF. CDR3 DNA sequence: TGTGCCAGCAGTGCGGGACAGAACTATGGCTACACCTTC.

This CDR3 reads CAWSVARYYGYTF. Written as DNA, the CDR3 is TGTGCCTGGAGTGTAGCGCGGTACTATGGCTACACCTTC. J is TRBJ1-2 and V is TRBV30, with no clear D. The germline CDR1 and CDR2 sequences are GTSNPN and SVGIG (reference sequence). The germline V and J ends were trimmed by 0 bases and 3 bases, with 8 bases remaining between them. The CDR3 has 13 amino acids.

In this sample, this clone turned up a few times. The chain uses TRBV5-4 and TRBJ2-5; the match to TRBD1 covers 7 bases. CDR1 SGHNT and CDR2 YYREEE come from the germline V gene (reference sequence). V lost 3 bases to trimming and J lost 2 bases; unmatched junction nucleotides: 10. The CDR3 runs to 16 residues. In nucleotides, the CDR3 is TGTGCCAGCAGCTCCCGGGACAGTCTAAAACAAGAGACCCAGTACTTC. This sequence encodes CASSSRDSLKQETQYF.

The table lists this clone with a few counts. The genes are TRBV12-3 or TRBV12-4 and TRBJ1-4; the D is unclear. The CDR3 length is 11 residues. V gave up 2 bases and J gave up 12 bases, with 7 bases separating them. In DNA, the CDR3 is TGTGCCAGCAGTTTATCCAGCGAACTGTTTTTT. Amino acid sequence: CASSLSSELFF.

This chain connects TRBV3-1 (or the pseudogene TRBV3-2) to TRBJ1-1, with D hard to call. The CDR3 covers 15 residues. Trimming removed 2 bases at V and 1 base at J, with 11 bases between. Germline V gene lookup returns CDR1 LGHDT and CDR2 YNNKEL (reference sequence). CDR3 residues: CASSQWAAGNTEAFF. CDR3 nucleotide sequence: TGTGCCAGCAGCCAATGGGCCGCGGGGAACACTGAAGCTTTCTTT.

The V and J genes are TRBV12-3 or TRBV12-4 and TRBJ2-3; D uncertain. There are 13 residues in the CDR3. V was clipped by 3 bases and J by 4 bases, with 8 bases between them. The CDR3 sequence is CASSLADSDTQYF. CDR3 in DNA: TGTGCCAGCAGTTTGGCAGACTCAGATACGCAGTATTTT.

The V call is TRBV11-2, the J call TRBJ2-2; TRBD1 matches 8 bases. Germline V gene data show CDR1 as SGHAT and CDR2 as FQNNGV. This CDR3 spans 19 amino acids. Trimming at V came to 5 bases and at J to 3 bases, leaving 17 bases not matched to a gene. The DNA of the CDR3 is TGTGCCAGCAGCAAACGAGGACAGGGTCAGAAGGAGGACACCGGGGAGCTGTTTTTT. It translates to CASSKRGQGQKEDTGELFF. Full variable domain (missing parts from reference TRBV11-2 and TRBJ2-2): EAGVAQSPRYKIIEKRQSVAFWCNPISGHATLYWYQQILGQGPKLLIQFQNNGVVDDSQLPKDRFSAERLKGVDSTLKIQPAKLEDSAVYLCASSKRGQGQKEDTGELFFGEGSRLTVL.

The CDR3 loop reads CASSLDASGKTDTQYF. CDR3 DNA sequence: TGCGCCAGCAGCTTGGATGCTAGCGGGAAAACAGATACGCAGTATTTT. The rearrangement joins TRBV5-1 to TRBJ2-3; TRBD2 agrees at 9 bases. Unmatched junction bases numbered 5, after V lost 0 bases and J lost 3 bases. CDR1 is SGHRS, CDR2 YFSETQ, per germline. The CDR3 extends over 16 amino acids.

This chain links TRBV11-2 with TRBJ2-7, with D possibly being TRBD1 (5 bases). The V gene lost 2 bases and the J gene lost 7 bases, with 18 bases spanning the gap. The V gene's germline CDR1 is SGHAT and CDR2 FQNNGV. The CDR3 sequence is 15 residues long. The CDR3 sequence: CASSLSDIYSKEQYF. CDR3 DNA sequence: TGTGCCAGCAGCTTATCGGACATCTACTCTAAAGAGCAGTACTTC.

This clone was detected once. The chain links TRBV19 to TRBJ2-1; D gene ambiguous. Trimming took off 2 bases at V and 9 bases at J, with 17 bases between the two ends. CDR1 and CDR2 (germline): LNHDA, SQIVND (reference sequence). CDR3 size: 15 residues. Here the CDR3 DNA reads TGTGCCAGTAGTATAAGTCAATCCCAAGTCAGTGAGCAGTTCTTC. Translating it yields CASSISQSQVSEQFF.

The chain couples TRBV7-8 to TRBJ2-7; TRBD1 agrees at 10 bases. The junction had 7 bases not matched to a gene; V was cut back by 5 bases and J by 0 bases. Per germline, CDR1 SGHVS and CDR2 FQNEAQ. The CDR3 runs 16 residues. The CDR3: CASSPRGQGISYEQYF. CDR3 coding DNA: TGTGCCAGCAGCCCCAGGGGACAGGGGATCTCCTACGAGCAGTACTTC.

A few counts support this clone. J is TRBJ2-3 and V is TRBV7-3, with 8 nucleotides matching TRBD2. Per germline, CDR1 SGHTA and CDR2 FQGTGA. The trim removed 5 bases at V and 6 bases at J, leaving 13 bases unmatched. The CDR3 sequence is 16 residues long. This chain's CDR3 is CASSPRGTRARDTQYF. The DNA for the CDR3 is TGTGCCAGCAGCCCACGCGGGACTAGGGCCAGGGATACGCAGTATTTT.

The chain recombines TRBV24-1 with TRBJ1-3, with D possibly being TRBD1 (5 bases). V shed 2 bases and J shed 0 bases, with 10 bases lying between them. The CDR3 is made up of 16 amino acids. The germline V gene encodes CDR1 KGHDR and CDR2 SFDVKD. The CDR3 nucleotides are TGTGCCACCAGTGATTCTCAGGGTTTCTCTGGAAACACCATATATTTT. Translation: CATSDSQGFSGNTIYF.

CDR3 loop: CAISDGLMNTEAFF. CDR3 sequence (DNA): TGTGCCATCAGTGACGGATTGATGAACACTGAAGCTTTCTTT. This rearrangement joins TRBV10-3 to TRBJ1-1; D is undetermined. The CDR3 contains 14 residues. Germline V gene data show CDR1 as ENHRY and CDR2 as SYGVKD. Trimming cost V 3 bases and J 0 bases, with 8 bases left between them.

This clone was seen once. This chain joins TRBV19 and TRBJ2-2; possibly TRBD2 for D (6 bases). Germline-derived CDR1 and CDR2 are LNHDA and SQIVND (reference sequence). The CDR3 consists of 14 residues. Trimming cost V 4 bases and J 5 bases, with 11 bases left between them. CDR3 sequence reads: CASSSGTLTGELFF. The CDR3 DNA reads as TGTGCCAGTAGTAGCGGGACCCTTACCGGGGAGCTGTTTTTT.

V and J are TRBV3-1 (or the pseudogene TRBV3-2) and TRBJ2-7; 10 nucleotides match TRBD2. With V trimmed by 1 base and J by 6 bases, 9 bases remained unmatched. The CDR3 has 16 residues. CDR1 and CDR2 from the germline V gene are LGHDT and YNNKEL (reference sequence). This chain's CDR3 is CASSQVRTSGIGEQYF. The CDR3 DNA sequence: TGTGCCAGCAGCCAAGTCCGCACTAGCGGGATAGGCGAGCAGTACTTC.